The clone carrying this T cell receptor (beta chain) came up once. The sample's time point: pretreatment peripheral blood. Repertoires were generated with immunoSEQ multiplex PCR, while TCRdb's copy carries only in-frame clones and drops some. The table has about 70,000 clones, roughly 88% seen once. This record belongs to a study of PD-L1 blockade in urothelial cancer. As for the study in general: Patients commenced intravenous atezolizumab, 1,200 mg every 3 weeks, around 2014. Analyses used blood from 3 weeks (second dose) and 6 weeks after treatment start.

The sample consisted of PBMCs, taken around atezolizumab (anti-PD-L1) treatment. The TCR comes from a man aged 70 or older with urothelial cancer.

The CDR3 DNA sequence: TGTGCCAGCAGTGAACTAGCGGGAGCGGGTTACAATGAGCAGTTCTTC. It translates to CASSELAGAGYNEQFF. J is TRBJ2-1 and V is TRBV6-4; the match to TRBD2 covers 11 bases. Germline trimming cut 3 bases from V and 4 bases from J; bases unmatched to any gene: 5. The CDR3 sequence is 16 residues long. Per the germline V gene, CDR1 is MRHNA and CDR2 is SNTAGT.